Presented here are 27 T cell receptor beta chains from one specimen sequenced in a study of OX40 agonist ivuxolimab in advanced cancers. The data were produced by immunoSEQ multiplex PCR, yet TCRdb's version contains in-frame clones alone and is incomplete. The sample has about 40,000 clones; approximately 83% are singletons. The sample consisted of CD4+ or CD8+ T cells sorted from blood, taken in a trial of the OX40 agonist ivuxolimab. These receptors all come from an adult with an advanced solid tumor such as melanoma, head and neck, liver or kidney cancer.

V and J are TRBV28 and TRBJ2-7; 12 bases line up with TRBD2. The germline V gene encodes CDR1 MDHEN and CDR2 SYDVKM. This CDR3 region has 16 residues. V lost 5 bases to trimming and J lost 1 base; unmatched junction nucleotides: 6. The CDR3 loop is CASSPYGLAGSYEQYF. In DNA, the CDR3 is TGTGCCAGCAGTCCTTACGGACTAGCGGGGTCCTACGAGCAGTACTTC.

The chain carries TRBV19 and TRBJ1-5, with D perhaps matching TRBD1 (5 bases). This CDR3 comprises 14 residues. Germline V gives CDR1 LNHDA, CDR2 SQIVND (reference sequence). V gave up 7 bases and J gave up 3 bases, with 13 bases separating them. The CDR3 DNA reads as TGTGCCAGTAACGCGCAGGGCCACAATCAGCCCCAGCATTTT. Its protein product is CASNAQGHNQPQHF.

The gene calls are TRBV7-3 and TRBJ1-2; 7 bases align to TRBD1. The germline V gene has CDR1 SGHTA and CDR2 FQGTGA. V dropped 5 bases and J dropped 7; count of bases not matched to a gene: 7. The CDR3 runs 13 residues. The CDR3 DNA is TGTGCCAGCAGCCCTCAGGGGGTTGGTGGCTACACCTTC. This encodes CASSPQGVGGYTF.

This chain connects TRBV9 to TRBJ2-7; tentatively, D is TRBD2 (5 bases). The CDR3 length is 15 residues. V was trimmed by 0 bases and J by 6 bases, leaving 16 bases between them. Germline-derived CDR1 and CDR2 are SGDLS and YYNGEE. The CDR3 loop is CASSVGGLVPFEQYF. The CDR3 DNA reads as TGTGCCAGCAGCGTAGGAGGGCTAGTCCCTTTCGAGCAGTACTTC.

The chain recombines TRBV4-1 with TRBJ1-5; TRBD1 matches 10 bases. Germline V gives CDR1 MGHRA, CDR2 YSYEKL. CDR3 length: 16 amino acids. Germline trimming cut 2 bases from V and 2 bases from J; bases unmatched to any gene: 3. CDR3 amino acids: CASSQRTGGGNQPQHF. CDR3 DNA: TGCGCCAGCAGCCAACGGACAGGGGGAGGCAATCAGCCCCAGCATTTT.

The genes are TRBV4-1 and TRBJ2-7; 12 bases are a match to TRBD2. Trimming took 4 bases from V and 3 from J; bases not matched to a gene: 13. Germline loops: CDR1 MGHRA, CDR2 YSYEKL. This CDR3 has 18 amino acids. CDR3 in DNA: TGCGCCAGCAGCCTCACCCCCACTAGCGGGGGGCCCAACTACGAGCAGTACTTC. It codes for CASSLTPTSGGPNYEQYF.

The V call is TRBV7-8, the J call TRBJ2-1; D not certain. V shed 8 bases and J shed 5 bases, with 13 bases lying between them. The CDR3 has 13 amino acids. CDR1 and CDR2 (germline): SGHVS, FQNEAQ. As DNA, the CDR3 is TGTGCCAGCGGCCCCCGATCGGACAATGAGCAGTTCTTC. Its translation: CASGPRSDNEQFF.

This clone has only a few counts. This chain joins TRBV27 and TRBJ2-3; 9 nucleotides match TRBD1. This CDR3 is 16 amino acids long. The ends lost 3 bases at V and 3 bases at J; junction bases unmatched: 7. Per germline, CDR1 MNHEY and CDR2 SMNVEV (reference sequence). CDR3 protein: CASSFLPGQGTDTQYF. DNA for the CDR3: TGTGCCAGCAGTTTCCTGCCGGGACAGGGAACAGATACGCAGTATTTT.

This chain links TRBV29-1 with TRBJ2-2; D possibly corresponds to TRBD1 (7 bases). Germline assignment: CDR1 SQVTM and CDR2 ANQGSEA. This CDR3 is 12 amino acids long. V gave up 5 bases and J gave up 4 bases, with 8 bases separating them. The CDR3 DNA follows: TGCAGCGTTCAGGGGGGCACCGGGGAGCTGTTTTTT. This sequence encodes CSVQGGTGELFF.

The count of this clone is one. This sequence joins TRBV11-3 and TRBJ2-1, with D perhaps being TRBD1 or TRBD2 (5 bases each). Germline CDR1 and CDR2: SGHNT and YENEEA. The CDR3 is made up of 14 amino acids. Trimming shortened V by 5 bases and J by 5 bases, and 13 bases separated the two germline ends. The CDR3 is CASSRRDGDNEQFF. The CDR3 bases are TGTGCCAGCAGCCGCCGGGACGGGGACAATGAGCAGTTCTTC.

The chain uses TRBV12-5 and TRBJ1-5; D remains ambiguous. The CDR3 spans 14 residues. Trimming cost V 5 bases and J 1 base, with 9 bases left between them. Germline loops: CDR1 LGHNT, CDR2 FRNRAP. DNA of the CDR3: TGTGCTAGTGGTCTTCAAAGCAGCAATCAGCCCCAGCATTTT. It yields the protein CASGLQSSNQPQHF.

The J gene is TRBJ2-1, the V gene TRBV27, with 8 bases matching TRBD1. The trim removed 4 bases at V and 5 bases at J, leaving 1 base unmatched. This CDR3 has 13 amino acids. Looked up from germline, CDR1 is MNHEY and CDR2 is SMNVEV (reference sequence). The DNA of the CDR3 is TGTGCCAGCAGTTGGACAGGGAACAATGAGCAGTTCTTC. Encoded protein: CASSWTGNNEQFF.

V gene TRBV5-1 combines with J gene TRBJ2-1; 7 positions agree with TRBD1. This CDR3 is built from 15 residues. Per germline, CDR1 SGHRS and CDR2 YFSETQ. V shed 0 bases, J shed 0 bases, and the junction held 0 bases outside the gene matches. As DNA, the CDR3 is TGCGCCAGCAGCTTGGGGGACAGCTCCTACAATGAGCAGTTCTTC. Amino acids: CASSLGDSSYNEQFF.

Worth noting for this clone: This same CDR3 is encoded by further DNA sequences in the sample. This rearrangement joins TRBV5-5 to TRBJ2-7, with 9 bases aligning to TRBD1. Trimming took 3 bases from V and 5 from J; bases not matched to a gene: 3. Germline V gene lookup returns CDR1 SGHKS and CDR2 YYEKEE (reference sequence). The CDR3 spans 13 residues. CDR3 DNA sequence: TGTGCCAGCAGCTCCGACAGGGGGAACGAGCAGTACTTC. Translated, it gives CASSSDRGNEQYF. Supplemented by reference TRBV5-5 and TRBJ2-7, the full variable domain reads DAGVTQSPTHLIKTRGQQVTLRCSPISGHKSVSWYQQVLGQGPQFIFQYYEKEERGRGNFPDRFSARQFPNYSSELNVNALLLGDSALYLCASSSDRGNEQYFGPGTRLTVT.

V is TRBV5-3 and J is TRBJ1-1; the D is unclear. TRBV5-3 is marked as an open reading frame, function uncertain. Trimming shortened V by 4 bases and J by 11 bases, and 15 bases separated the two germline ends. This CDR3 spans 12 amino acids. DNA for the CDR3: TGTGCCAGAAGCCTCATTAGTGGTTCGGCTTTCTTT. This translates into CARSLISGSAFF.

The chain carries TRBV28 and TRBJ1-5; D is possibly TRBD1 (5 bases). The germline gives CDR1 MDHEN, CDR2 SYDVKM. This CDR3 comprises 15 residues. V was trimmed by 7 bases and J by 0 bases, leaving 13 bases between them. CDR3 protein: CASTLDTYSNQPQHF. Here the CDR3 DNA reads TGTGCCAGCACCCTGGACACGTATAGCAATCAGCCCCAGCATTTT.

The CDR3 sequence: CASSDGGAVTDTQYF. CDR3 DNA: TGTGCCAGCAGTGACGGGGGGGCCGTCACAGATACGCAGTATTTT. The chain carries TRBV6-1 and TRBJ2-3, with 8 positions matching TRBD2. Per the germline V gene, CDR1 is MNHNS and CDR2 is SASEGT. Trimming removed 3 bases from V and 2 bases from J; junction bases left unmatched: 4. There are 15 residues in the CDR3.

The chain has TRBV15 and TRBJ2-7, with 9 bases fitting TRBD1. Germline values: CDR1 LNHNV, CDR2 YYDKDF (reference sequence). This CDR3 has 14 amino acids. The V gene end was trimmed by 4 bases and the J gene end by 5 bases; junction bases not matched to a gene: 6. CDR3 in DNA: TGTGCCACCAGCATCTCCGGGACAGGGCACGAGCAGTACTTC. Protein: CATSISGTGHEQYF.

In this sample, this clone turned up a few times. V gene TRBV7-3 combines with J gene TRBJ2-1; 8 bases agree with TRBD2. J was trimmed by 0 bases and V by 5 bases; bases with no gene match: 6. This CDR3 comprises 16 residues. The germline V gene encodes CDR1 SGHTA and CDR2 FQGTGA. This CDR3 is CASSKTSESSYNEQFF. The CDR3 DNA is TGTGCCAGCAGCAAGACTAGCGAAAGCTCCTACAATGAGCAGTTCTTC.

This clone is categorized as medium-sized. This chain joins TRBV6-6 and TRBJ2-7, with 7 bases matching TRBD1. The junction had 11 bases not matched to a gene; V was cut back by 7 bases and J by 5 bases. From germline, CDR1 is MNHNY and CDR2 SVGAGI (reference sequence). The CDR3 has 14 residues. In DNA form, the CDR3 reads TGTGCCAGCACCAAGGGGGAACAGGGGAACGAGCAGTACTTC. Protein product: CASTKGEQGNEQYF.

The chain joins TRBV27 to TRBJ2-1, with TRBD2 identical over 7 bases. CDR1 and CDR2 (germline): MNHEY, SMNVEV (reference sequence). Losses at the gene ends were 4 bases for V and 7 bases for J; bases not matched to a gene: 4. This CDR3 is built from 13 residues. CDR3 residues: CASSSGLGNEQFF. The CDR3 region has the DNA TGTGCCAGCAGTTCCGGACTAGGGAATGAGCAGTTCTTC.

This clone turned up a few times. This chain connects TRBV25-1 to TRBJ2-1; D not resolved. The V end was cut by 3 bases, the J end by 0 bases, with 9 bases between. Germline loops: CDR1 MGHDK, CDR2 SYGVNS. This CDR3 region has 15 residues. CDR3 DNA: TGTGCCAGCAGTGATACAGTTCTCTCCTACAATGAGCAGTTCTTC. This codes for CASSDTVLSYNEQFF. Looking up the rest from reference TRBV25-1 and TRBJ2-1 gives the full variable domain: EADIYQTPRYLVIGTGKKITLECSQTMGHDKMYWYQQDPGMELHLIHYSYGVNSTEKGDLSSESTVSRIRTEHFPLTLESARPSHTSQYLCASSDTVLSYNEQFFGPGTRLTVL.

Details on this clone: At the DNA level, this CDR3 is encoded by other sequences in the same sample as well. The chain couples TRBV6-4 to TRBJ1-3, with D perhaps matching TRBD1 (5 bases). Germline assignment: CDR1 MRHNA and CDR2 SNTAGT. V was pared by 1 base and J by 4 bases, with 5 bases between. The CDR3 length is 13 residues. CDR3 protein: CASSDWGGNTIYF. The CDR3 nucleotides are TGTGCCAGCAGTGACTGGGGGGGAAACACCATATATTTT.

The chain joins TRBV18 to TRBJ2-7; D call uncertain. V lost 1 base and J 6 bases, leaving 13 bases between the germline ends. This CDR3 is 14 amino acids long. Looked up from germline, CDR1 is KGHSH and CDR2 is LQKENI. The CDR3 nucleotides are TGTGCCAGCTCACCACGAGACCGTGTCGGCGAGCAGTACTTC. Translated: CASSPRDRVGEQYF.

V is TRBV29-1 and J is TRBJ1-1; TRBD1 matches at 7 bases. The V gene's germline CDR1 is SQVTM and CDR2 ANQGSEA. The CDR3 runs to 14 residues. V dropped 3 bases and J dropped 7; count of bases not matched to a gene: 11. The CDR3 is CSVETGFGESEAFF. CDR3 bases: TGCAGCGTTGAGACAGGGTTTGGAGAGAGTGAAGCTTTCTTT.

J is TRBJ2-5 and V is TRBV7-3; no reliable D call. The CDR3 is 15 amino acids. Trimming shortened V by 0 bases and J by 0 bases, and 8 bases separated the two germline ends. Germline lookup yields CDR1 SGHTA and CDR2 FQGTGA. Here the CDR3 DNA reads TGTGCCAGCAGCTTAACGACGGCCTACCAAGAGACCCAGTACTTC. Its translation: CASSLTTAYQETQYF.

The chain links TRBV4-1 to TRBJ1-2; 9 bases are shared with TRBD1. Germline CDR1 and CDR2: MGHRA and YSYEKL. This CDR3 has 16 residues. V gave up 0 bases and J gave up 4 bases; unmatched junction bases: 6. Written as DNA, the CDR3 is TGCGCCAGCAGCCAAGATACGGGGACAGGGTCCTATGGCTACACCTTC. Encoded protein: CASSQDTGTGSYGYTF.